This T cell receptor beta chain was documented in a study of cytomegalovirus exposure and HLA in healthy donors. Primers for the PCR totalled 60 Vbeta and 13 Jbeta. Assay used: immunoSEQ multiplex PCR; TCRdb lists only in-frame clones, some missing. The repertoire holds about 150,000 clones, approximately 86% seen once, with roughly 0.5% in the top ten. This CDR3 is built from 15 residues. CDR1 is ENHRY and CDR2 is SYGVKD in the germline V gene. Trimming shortened V by 5 bases and J by 4 bases, and 18 bases separated the two germline ends. Specimen: PBMCs. The TCR originated in a woman aged 40 to 49 in good health and CMV-seronegative. The chain links TRBV10-3 to TRBJ2-7; tentative D call: TRBD1 (6 bases). The CDR3 loop is CAISQSNDRSYEQYF. The CDR3 DNA reads as TGTGCCATCAGTCAATCCAACGACAGGTCATACGAGCAGTACTTC.